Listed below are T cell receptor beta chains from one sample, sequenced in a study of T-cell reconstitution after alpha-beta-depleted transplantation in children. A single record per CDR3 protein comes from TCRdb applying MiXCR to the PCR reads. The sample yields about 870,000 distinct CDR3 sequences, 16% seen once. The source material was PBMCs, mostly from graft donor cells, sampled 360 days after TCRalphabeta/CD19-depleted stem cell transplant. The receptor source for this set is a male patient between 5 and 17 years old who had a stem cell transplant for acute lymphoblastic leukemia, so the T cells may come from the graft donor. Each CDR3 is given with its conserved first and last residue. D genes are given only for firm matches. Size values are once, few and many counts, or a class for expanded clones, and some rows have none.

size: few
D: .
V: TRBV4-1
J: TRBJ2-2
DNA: TGCGCCAGCAGCTTACCCCGACTAGACGGTCTGGGCGGGGAGCTGTTTTTT
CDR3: CASSLPRLDGLGGELFF

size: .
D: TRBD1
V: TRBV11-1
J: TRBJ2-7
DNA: TGTGCCAGCAGCTTAGTACCCCTACGGGACAGGAACTCCTACGAGCAGTACTTC
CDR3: CASSLVPLRDRNSYEQYF

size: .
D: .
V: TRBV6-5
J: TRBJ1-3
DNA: TGTGCCAGCAGTTACGGACTCCCAACGGGAAACACCATATATTTT
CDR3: CASSYGLPTGNTIYF

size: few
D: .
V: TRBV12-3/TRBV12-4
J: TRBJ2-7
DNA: TGTGCCAGCAGTTTAGAGCTGGGAAGCTACGAGCAGTACTTC
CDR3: CASSLELGSYEQYF

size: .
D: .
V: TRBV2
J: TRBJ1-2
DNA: TGTGCCAGCAACATTGATTATGGTGGCTACACCTTC
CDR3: CASNIDYGGYTF

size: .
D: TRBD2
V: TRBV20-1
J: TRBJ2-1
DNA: TGCTGTGCTTCCCGGCTAGCGGGAGGGCCTAAAGACAATGAGCAGTTCTTC
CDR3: CCASRLAGGPKDNEQFF

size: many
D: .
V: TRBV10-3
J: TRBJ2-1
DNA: TGTGCCATCAGCCCCGGGCCGAACAATGAGCAGTTCTTC
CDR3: CAISPGPNNEQFF

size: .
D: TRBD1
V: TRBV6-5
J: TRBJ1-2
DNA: TGTGCCAGCAGATACAGGGGGCAGATAGTCTATGGCTACACCTTC
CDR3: CASRYRGQIVYGYTF

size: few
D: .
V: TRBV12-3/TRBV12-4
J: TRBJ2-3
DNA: TGTGCCAGCAGTTGGTATAGGGGGTTTAACACAGATACGCAGTATTTT
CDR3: CASSWYRGFNTDTQYF

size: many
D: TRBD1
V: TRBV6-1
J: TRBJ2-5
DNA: TGTGCCACTAGGCGGCAGGGGGTGGAGACCCAGTACTTC
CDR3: CATRRQGVETQYF

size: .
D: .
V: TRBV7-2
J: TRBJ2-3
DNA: TGTGCCAGCAGCTTACGAAGTAGGGATACGCAGTATTTT
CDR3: CASSLRSRDTQYF

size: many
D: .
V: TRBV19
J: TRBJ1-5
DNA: TGTGCCAGTAGTATCCTCGGGCAGCCCCAGCATTTT
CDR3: CASSILGQPQHF

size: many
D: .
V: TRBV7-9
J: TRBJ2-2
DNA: TGTGCCAGCGGGGGCAGGGGAAACACCGGGGAGCTGTTTTTT
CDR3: CASGGRGNTGELFF

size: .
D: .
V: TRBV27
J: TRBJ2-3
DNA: TGTGCCAGCAGTTTATCGACCTTCGTGGATACGCAGTATTTT
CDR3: CASSLSTFVDTQYF

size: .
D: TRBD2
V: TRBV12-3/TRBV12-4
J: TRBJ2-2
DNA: TGTGCCAGCAGTTCCCCGGGACTAGCGGGAGGAGGGACCGGGGAGCTGTTTTTT
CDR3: CASSSPGLAGGGTGELFF

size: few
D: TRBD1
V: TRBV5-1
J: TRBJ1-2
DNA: TGCGCCAGCAGCTTGGAGGGACAGGGACGAGGTGGCTACACCTTC
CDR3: CASSLEGQGRGGYTF

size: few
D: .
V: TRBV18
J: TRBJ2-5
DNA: TGTGCCAGCTCACCACCAGGGTGGGTCCAAGAGACCCAGTACTTC
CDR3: CASSPPGWVQETQYF

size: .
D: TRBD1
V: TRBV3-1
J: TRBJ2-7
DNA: TGTGCCAGCAGCCAAGATTGGACAGGCGCGTACGAGCAGTACTTC
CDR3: CASSQDWTGAYEQYF

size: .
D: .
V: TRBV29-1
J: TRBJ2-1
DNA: TGCAGCGTTGAGGTAAATCTGGGACCAAATGAGCAGTTCTTC
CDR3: CSVEVNLGPNEQFF

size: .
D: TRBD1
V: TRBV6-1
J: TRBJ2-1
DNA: TGTGCCAGCACCACCGGGACAGGGATAAATGAGCAGTTCTTC
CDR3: CASTTGTGINEQFF